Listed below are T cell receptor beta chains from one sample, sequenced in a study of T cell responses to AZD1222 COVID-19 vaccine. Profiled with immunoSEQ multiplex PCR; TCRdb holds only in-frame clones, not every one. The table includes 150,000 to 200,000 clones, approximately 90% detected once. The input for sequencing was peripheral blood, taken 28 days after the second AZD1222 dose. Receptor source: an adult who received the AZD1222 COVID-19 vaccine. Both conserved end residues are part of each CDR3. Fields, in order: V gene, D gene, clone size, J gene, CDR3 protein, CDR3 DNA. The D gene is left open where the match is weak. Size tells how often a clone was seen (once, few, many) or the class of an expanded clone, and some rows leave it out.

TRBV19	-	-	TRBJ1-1	CASSIDLDTEAFF	TGTGCCAGTAGTATAGATTTGGACACTGAAGCTTTCTTT
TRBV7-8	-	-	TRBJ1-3	CASSFNSGNTIYF	TGTGCCAGCAGCTTCAACTCTGGAAACACCATATATTTT
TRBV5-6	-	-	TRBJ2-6	CASSPGSGANVLTF	TGTGCCAGCAGCCCGGGCTCTGGGGCCAACGTCCTGACTTTC
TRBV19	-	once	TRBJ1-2	CASTPGPGTVYGYTF	TGTGCCAGTACACCCGGCCCGGGGACGGTCTATGGCTACACCTTC
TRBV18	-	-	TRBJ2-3	CASSPPGRGSFTDTQYF	TGTGCCAGCTCACCACCGGGCAGGGGAAGTTTTACAGATACGCAGTATTTT
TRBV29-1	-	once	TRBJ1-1	CSVDQGRNTEAFF	TGCAGCGTTGACCAGGGGAGGAACACTGAAGCTTTCTTT
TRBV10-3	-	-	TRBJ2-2	CAISESGRRNTGELFF	TGTGCCATCAGTGAGTCGGGAAGGAGGAACACCGGGGAGCTGTTTTTT
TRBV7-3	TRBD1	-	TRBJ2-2	CASSPITGGNTGELFF	TGTGCCAGCAGCCCAATCACAGGGGGCAACACCGGGGAGCTGTTTTTT
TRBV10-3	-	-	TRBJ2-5	CAISDGETQYF	TGTGCCATCAGTGATGGTGAGACCCAGTACTTC
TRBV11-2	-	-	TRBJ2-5	CASSSEAPPQETQYF	TGTGCCAGCAGCTCCGAGGCGCCGCCACAAGAGACCCAGTACTTC
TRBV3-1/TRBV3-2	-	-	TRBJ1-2	CASSPRDSNYGYTF	TGTGCCAGCAGCCCCCGGGACTCTAACTATGGCTACACCTTC
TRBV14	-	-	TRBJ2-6	CASSQPRGTGANVLTF	TGTGCCAGCAGCCAACCCAGGGGTACTGGGGCCAACGTCCTGACTTTC
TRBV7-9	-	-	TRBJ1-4	CASSSQSVPRGDEKLFF	TGTGCCAGCAGCTCCCAATCAGTACCCCGGGGCGATGAAAAACTGTTTTTT
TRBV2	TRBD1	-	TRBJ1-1	CASSETRGDTEAFF	TGTGCCAGCAGTGAAACCAGGGGGGACACTGAAGCTTTCTTT
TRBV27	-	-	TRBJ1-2	CASSPTREVYGYTF	TGTGCCAGCAGTCCGACCAGGGAAGTCTATGGCTACACCTTC
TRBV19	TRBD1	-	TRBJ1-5	CASSDRVNQPQHF	TGTGCCAGTAGTGACAGGGTCAATCAGCCCCAGCATTTT
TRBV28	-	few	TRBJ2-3	CASSLSEDRPDTQYF	TGTGCCAGCAGTTTATCCGAAGATAGGCCAGATACGCAGTATTTT
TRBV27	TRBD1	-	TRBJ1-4	CASGPGRGREKLFF	TGTGCCAGCGGCCCCGGGAGGGGGCGTGAAAAACTGTTTTTT